What follows are 26 T cell receptor beta chains derived from one specimen sequenced in a study of alternative splicing in chronic myeloid leukemia remission. Background on the study: Trial remission samples were taken at major or complete molecular response, at 12 or 24 months.

Each library started from approximately 1,000 ng total RNA with poly-A enrichment. TCRdb reprocessed the bulk RNA-seq reads; each CDR3 protein has one entry and no DNA is given. The table has around 330 distinct CDR3 sequences, around 90% seen once. Sequencing used PBMCs or total blood leukocytes (not recorded which), obtained during remission. The receptors originated from an adult with chronic myeloid leukemia.

This chain connects TRBV18 to TRBJ1-2. The V gene's germline CDR1 is KGHSH and CDR2 LQKENI. CDR3 size: 13 residues. CDR3 sequence: CASSPGVEYGYTF. The whole variable domain, filled in from reference TRBV18 and TRBJ1-2, reads NAGVMQNPRHLVRRRGQEARLRCSPMKGHSHVYWYRQLPEEGLKFMVYLQKENIIDESGMPKERFSAEFPKEGPSILRIQQVVRGDSAAYFCASSPGVEYGYTFGSGTRLTVV.

V and J are TRBV3-1 and TRBJ2-1; no DNA is available, so the TRBD2 call from TCRdb remains unchecked. This CDR3 is 15 amino acids long. Germline assignment: CDR1 LGHDT and CDR2 YNNKEL (reference sequence). CDR3: CASSQGRGSYNEQFF.

This chain uses TRBV5-4 with TRBJ2-5; TCRdb calls TRBD2, which cannot be checked without DNA. CDR1 and CDR2 (germline): SGHNT, YYREEE (reference sequence). The CDR3 length is 14 residues. The chain's CDR3 is CASSVDGTEETQYF.

The gene calls are TRBV25-1 and TRBJ1-4. CDR1 and CDR2 (germline): MGHDK, SYGVNS. This CDR3 has 16 amino acids. The CDR3 sequence: CASSEWRAGTNEKLFF.

The chain combines TRBV12-3 or TRBV12-4 with TRBJ2-7; TCRdb picks TRBD2, but there is no DNA to check that call. The CDR3 runs 15 residues. CDR3 sequence reads: CASTLEGTLSYEQYF.

The rearrangement links TRBV5-1 to TRBJ2-1. Germline assignment: CDR1 SGHRS and CDR2 YFSETQ. This CDR3 contains 14 residues. The CDR3 loop is CASSLQSSYNEQFF.

Relative to its sample, this clonotype is hyperexpanded. The chain employs TRBV3-1 and TRBJ2-1. CDR3 size: 15 residues. CDR1 LGHDT and CDR2 YNNKEL come from the germline V gene (reference sequence). The CDR3 here is CASSLRVSEFNEQFF.

The chain joins TRBV14 to TRBJ2-1; the TCRdb call, TRBD1, lacks DNA for checking. This CDR3 comprises 13 residues. Germline V gene sequence: CDR1 SGHDN, CDR2 FVKESK. CDR3: CASSQWGSDEQFF.

The chain employs TRBV4-2 and TRBJ2-6; the TCRdb call, TRBD2, lacks DNA for checking. The CDR3 is 18 residues long. Germline V lookup: CDR1 LGHNA, CDR2 YNFKEQ. This CDR3 is CASSPDRGLSSGANVLTF.

The chain combines TRBV5-1 with TRBJ2-3; there is no DNA to check the TCRdb D call of TRBD2. This CDR3 has 17 amino acids. Germline CDR1 is SGHRS and CDR2 is YFSETQ. CDR3 amino acids: CASSQDRGGPGTDTQYF.

The J gene is TRBJ1-2, the V gene TRBV29-1. CDR1 is SQVTM, CDR2 ANQGSEA, per germline. The CDR3 is 15 residues long. The CDR3: CSVDMGSQPFYGYTF. Full variable domain (rest looked up from reference TRBV29-1 and TRBJ1-2): SAVISQKPSRDICQRGTSLTIQCQVDSQVTMMFWYRQQPGQSLTLIATANQGSEATYESGFVIDKFPISRPNLTFSTLTVSNMSPEDSSIYLCSVDMGSQPFYGYTFGSGTRLTVV.

The chain carries TRBV6-6 and TRBJ2-2; the D call from TCRdb, TRBD2, cannot be confirmed without DNA. The CDR3 covers 15 residues. Germline CDR1 is MNHNY and CDR2 is SVGAGI (reference sequence). The CDR3 sequence: CASSYSAANTGELFF.

The chain is built from TRBV28 and TRBJ1-5; TCRdb proposes TRBD1, but this gene call is untestable without DNA. This CDR3 is built from 15 residues. Germline values: CDR1 MDHEN, CDR2 SYDVKM. CDR3: CASSFPGQGAQPQHF.

This clonotype was seen once. CDR3 in amino acids: CSVEDGQRNTIYF. The V call is TRBV29-1, the J call TRBJ1-3. CDR1 and CDR2 from the germline V gene are SQVTM and ANQGSEA. The CDR3 runs to 13 residues.

The V gene is TRBV5-1, the J gene TRBJ2-1; with no DNA, the TCRdb D assignment of TRBD2 cannot be verified. Germline CDR1 reads SGHRS; CDR2 reads YFSETQ. The CDR3 has 12 residues. CDR3 amino acids: CASSWEGNEQFF. Combining the CDR3 with reference TRBV5-1 and TRBJ2-1 gives the whole variable domain KAGVTQTPRYLIKTRGQQVTLSCSPISGHRSVSWYQQTPGQGLQFLFEYFSETQRNKGNFPGRFSGRQFSNSRSEMNVSTLELGDSALYLCASSWEGNEQFFGPGTRLTVL.

The chain uses TRBV3-1 and TRBJ2-7. The CDR3 consists of 15 residues. Germline lookup yields CDR1 LGHDT and CDR2 YNNKEL (reference sequence). The CDR3 region is CASSPNPGSSYEQYF.

The CDR3 sequence: CAVQGGGTSYGKLTF. This chain joins TRBV4-1 and TRBJ1-1. Germline V gene lookup returns CDR1 MGHRA and CDR2 YSYEKL. This CDR3 contains 15 residues.

The gene calls are TRBV7-4 and TRBJ1-5. This CDR3 is 16 amino acids long. The germline V gene encodes CDR1 SGHVT and CDR2 SQSDAQ. CDR3 loop: CASSLVTSFSNQPQHF.

This clonotype is termed hyperexpanded. The chain employs TRBV10-2 and TRBJ2-3; TCRdb outputs TRBD2, but without DNA this stays unchecked. The CDR3 is made up of 14 amino acids. In germline, CDR1 is WSHSY, CDR2 SAAADI. The CDR3 reads CASSKGGITDTQYF.

The rearrangement joins TRBV29-1 to TRBJ1-2. The CDR3 sequence is 14 residues long. CDR1 SQVTM and CDR2 ANQGSEA come from the germline V gene. CDR3 amino acids: CSVVPAGRASGYTF.

The chain is built from TRBV21-1 and TRBJ1-1. TRBV21-1 is given as a pseudogene. CDR3 length: 18 amino acids. CDR3 residues: CAMREPRSGGTSYGKLTF.

This clonotype was counted once. The V and J genes are TRBV27 and TRBJ1-1. This CDR3 contains 12 residues. Germline V CDR1 and CDR2: MNHEY, SMNVEV (reference sequence). The CDR3 protein is CASSRMNTEAFF.

The CDR3 spells CASSLVGSSYNEQFF. J is TRBJ2-1 and V is TRBV5-5. From germline, CDR1 is SGHKS and CDR2 YYEKEE (reference sequence). The length of the CDR3 is 15 residues.

The V and J genes are TRBV3-2 and TRBJ2-1; without DNA, the TCRdb call of TRBD2 cannot be checked. TRBV3-2 is described as a pseudogene. The CDR3 spans 14 residues. The CDR3 sequence: CASSPSQRSNEQFF.

This clonotype was found a few times. CDR3 residues: CASSVFGEQYF. J is TRBJ2-7 and V is TRBV19; as DNA is missing, the TRBD2 call by TCRdb cannot be tested. The germline gives CDR1 LNHDA, CDR2 SQIVND (reference sequence). This CDR3 has 11 amino acids.

The chain combines TRBV9 with TRBJ1-4. The germline CDR1 and CDR2 sequences are SGDLS and YYNGEE. The CDR3 is 15 amino acids. CDR3 amino acids: CASSVGINSNEKLFF.